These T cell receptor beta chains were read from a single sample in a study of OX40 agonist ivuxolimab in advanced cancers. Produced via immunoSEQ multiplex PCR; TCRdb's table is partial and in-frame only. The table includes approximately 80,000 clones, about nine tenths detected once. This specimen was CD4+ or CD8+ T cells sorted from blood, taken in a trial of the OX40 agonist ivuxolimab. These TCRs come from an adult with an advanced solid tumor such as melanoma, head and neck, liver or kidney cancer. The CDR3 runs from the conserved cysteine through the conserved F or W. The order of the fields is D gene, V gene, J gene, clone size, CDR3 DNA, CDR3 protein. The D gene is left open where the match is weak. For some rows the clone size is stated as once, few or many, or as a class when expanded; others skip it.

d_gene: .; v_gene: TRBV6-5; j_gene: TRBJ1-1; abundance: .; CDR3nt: TGTGCCAGCAGTTACGTGGGGGGCACTGAAGCTTTCTTT; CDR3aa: CASSYVGGTEAFF
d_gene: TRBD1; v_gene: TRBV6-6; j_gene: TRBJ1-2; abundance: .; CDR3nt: TGTGCCAGCAGTACCGGGACAGGGGCTAACTATGGCTACACCTTC; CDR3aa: CASSTGTGANYGYTF
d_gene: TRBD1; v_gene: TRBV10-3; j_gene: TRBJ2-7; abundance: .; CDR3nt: TGTGCCATCACACAAGACAGGGGCTACGAGCAGTACTTC; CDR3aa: CAITQDRGYEQYF
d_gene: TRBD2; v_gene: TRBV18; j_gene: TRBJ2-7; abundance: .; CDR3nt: TGTGCCAGCTCGACTGGGCGGACTAGCGGTTACGAGCAGTACTTC; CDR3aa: CASSTGRTSGYEQYF
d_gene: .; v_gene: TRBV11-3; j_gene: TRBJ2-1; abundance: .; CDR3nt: TGTGCCAGCAGCTTCGGCGGGCCGTACAATGAGCAGTTCTTC; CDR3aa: CASSFGGPYNEQFF
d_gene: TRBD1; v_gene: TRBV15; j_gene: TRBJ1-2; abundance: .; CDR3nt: TGTGCCACCAGCAGAGATGCAACAGGGGGCGCCGACTATGGCTACACCTTC; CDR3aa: CATSRDATGGADYGYTF
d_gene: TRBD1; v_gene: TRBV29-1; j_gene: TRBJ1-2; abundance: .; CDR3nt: TGCAGCGTCGGGCTCCGGGACAGGCCTCTAAAAGGCTTCTACACCTTC; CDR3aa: CSVGLRDRPLKGFYTF
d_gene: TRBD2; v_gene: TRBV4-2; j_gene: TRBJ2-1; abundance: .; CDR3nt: TGTGCCAGCAGCCCGAGGGGGACTAGCGGCTCCTCGAATGAGCAGTTCTTC; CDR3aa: CASSPRGTSGSSNEQFF
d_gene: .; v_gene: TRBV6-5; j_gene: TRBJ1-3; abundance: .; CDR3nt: TGTGCCAGCAGTTACGGGATCTCTGGAAACACCATATATTTT; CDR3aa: CASSYGISGNTIYF
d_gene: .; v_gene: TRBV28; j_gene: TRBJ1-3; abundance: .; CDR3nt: TGTGCCAGCAGTCAGGGCTCTCGAACTGGAAACACCATATATTTT; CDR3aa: CASSQGSRTGNTIYF
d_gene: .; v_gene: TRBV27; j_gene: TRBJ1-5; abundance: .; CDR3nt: TGTGCCAGCAGTTCGAAGGGGAATCAGCCCCAGCATTTT; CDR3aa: CASSSKGNQPQHF
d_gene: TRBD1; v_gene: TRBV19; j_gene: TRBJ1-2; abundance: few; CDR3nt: TGTGCCAGTAGCGACAGGGGGCATGGCTATGGCTACACCTTC; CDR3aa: CASSDRGHGYGYTF
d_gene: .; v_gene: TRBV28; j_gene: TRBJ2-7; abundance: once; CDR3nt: TGTGCCAGCGGGTTGGCCGGTGGGAGCGACTACGAGCAGTACTTC; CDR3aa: CASGLAGGSDYEQYF
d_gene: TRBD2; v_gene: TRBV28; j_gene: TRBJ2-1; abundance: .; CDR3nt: TGTGCCAGCAGTCAACTAGCGGGAGGCTACAATGAGCAGTTCTTC; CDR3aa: CASSQLAGGYNEQFF
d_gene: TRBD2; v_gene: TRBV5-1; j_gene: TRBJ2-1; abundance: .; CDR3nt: TGCGCCAGCAGCGTTAGCGGGGATTTATCGCAGTTCTTC; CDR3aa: CASSVSGDLSQFF
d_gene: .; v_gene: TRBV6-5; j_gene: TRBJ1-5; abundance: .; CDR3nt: TGTGCCAGCAGTCCCTATAGCAATCAGCCCCAGCATTTT; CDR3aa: CASSPYSNQPQHF
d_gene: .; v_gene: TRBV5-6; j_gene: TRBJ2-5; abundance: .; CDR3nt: TGTGCCAGCAGCCCTAGACTAGTGGCTGGGCTCGGGACCCAGTACTTC; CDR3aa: CASSPRLVAGLGTQYF
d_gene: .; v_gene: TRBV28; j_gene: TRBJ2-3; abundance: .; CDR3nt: TGTGCCAGCAGGGAGAGAAAGGATACGCAGTATTTT; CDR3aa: CASRERKDTQYF
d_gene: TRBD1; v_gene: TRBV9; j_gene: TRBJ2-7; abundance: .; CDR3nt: TGTGCCAGCAGCGTAGCCCCGGACAGGGACGGGCAGTACTTC; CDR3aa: CASSVAPDRDGQYF
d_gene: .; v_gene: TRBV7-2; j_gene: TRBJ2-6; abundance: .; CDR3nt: TGTGCCAGCAGCATCAGAACTAGTGGGGCCAACGTCCTGACTTTC; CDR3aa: CASSIRTSGANVLTF
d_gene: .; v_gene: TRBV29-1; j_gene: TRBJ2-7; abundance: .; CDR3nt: TGCAGCGCCTCGAGAGTTGACCACGAGCAGTACTTC; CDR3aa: CSASRVDHEQYF
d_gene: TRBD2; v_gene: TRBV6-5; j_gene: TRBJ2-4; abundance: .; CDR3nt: TGTGCCAGCAGCATCACGGGACTAGCGGGAGACATTCAGTACTTC; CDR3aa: CASSITGLAGDIQYF
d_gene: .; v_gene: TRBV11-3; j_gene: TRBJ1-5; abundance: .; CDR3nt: TGTGCCAGCAGCTTGAATGGACTCCCGAATCAGCCCCAGCATTTT; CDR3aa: CASSLNGLPNQPQHF
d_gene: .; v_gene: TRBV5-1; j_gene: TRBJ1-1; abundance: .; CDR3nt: TGCGCCAGCAGCGCCTTGGGGTTGAACACTGAAGCTTTCTTT; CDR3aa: CASSALGLNTEAFF
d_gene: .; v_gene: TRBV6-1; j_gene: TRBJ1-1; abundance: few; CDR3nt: TGTGCCAGCAGTGAATGGGGGAGAGGACAGACTGAAGCTTTCTTT; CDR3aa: CASSEWGRGQTEAFF
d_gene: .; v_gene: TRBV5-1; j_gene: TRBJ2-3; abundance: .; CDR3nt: TGCGCCAGCACCCTCCCCCGTGCGGGGGATACGCAGTATTTT; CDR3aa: CASTLPRAGDTQYF
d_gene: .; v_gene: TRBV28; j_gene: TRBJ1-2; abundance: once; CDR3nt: TGTGCCAGCAGCCTCCCGGGACACCCTAACTATGGCTACACCTTC; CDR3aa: CASSLPGHPNYGYTF
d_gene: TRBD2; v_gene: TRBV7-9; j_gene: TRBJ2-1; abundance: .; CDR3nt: TGTGCCAGCAGCAAAGGCACTAGCGGGGACAATGAGCAGTTCTTC; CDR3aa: CASSKGTSGDNEQFF
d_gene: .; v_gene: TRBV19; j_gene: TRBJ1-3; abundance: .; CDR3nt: TGTGCCAGTAGCAGGACAACAGGAAACACCATATATTTT; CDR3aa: CASSRTTGNTIYF
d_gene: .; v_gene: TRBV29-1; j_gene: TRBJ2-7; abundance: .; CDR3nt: TGCAGCGTTTCGGGAGCTTCCTCCTCCTACGAGCAGTACTTC; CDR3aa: CSVSGASSSYEQYF
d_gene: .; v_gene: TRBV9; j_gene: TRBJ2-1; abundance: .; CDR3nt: TGTGCCAGCAGCGCGCCGGACAGTTTTAGCGGCCCCTCCAATGAGCAGTTCTTC; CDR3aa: CASSAPDSFSGPSNEQFF
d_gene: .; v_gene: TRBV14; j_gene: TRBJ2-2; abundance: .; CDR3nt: TGTGCCAGCAGCCCCCTTCCTGGGGAAATGAACACCGGGGAGCTGTTTTTT; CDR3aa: CASSPLPGEMNTGELFF
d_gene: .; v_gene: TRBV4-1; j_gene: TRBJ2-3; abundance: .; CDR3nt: TGCGCCAGCAGCCAAGATCTGGAGGGTTCCACCACAGATACGCAGTATTTT; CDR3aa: CASSQDLEGSTTDTQYF
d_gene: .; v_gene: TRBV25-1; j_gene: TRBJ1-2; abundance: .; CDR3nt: TGTGCCAGCAGTGAATTGGCAGGTGGCTACACCTTC; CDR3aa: CASSELAGGYTF
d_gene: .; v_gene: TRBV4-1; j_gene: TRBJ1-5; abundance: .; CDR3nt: TGCGCCAGCAGCCAGGGCCCCCAAGGAGGGAATCAGCCCCAGCATTTT; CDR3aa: CASSQGPQGGNQPQHF
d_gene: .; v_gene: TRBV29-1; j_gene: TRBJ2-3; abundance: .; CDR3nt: TGCAGCGTTGGGGTGGCTAGCGTGACAGATACGCAGTATTTT; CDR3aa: CSVGVASVTDTQYF
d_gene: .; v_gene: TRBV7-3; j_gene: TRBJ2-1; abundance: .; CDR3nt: TGTGCCAGCAGCGTTACCGGGACAACCTACAATGAGCAGTTCTTC; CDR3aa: CASSVTGTTYNEQFF
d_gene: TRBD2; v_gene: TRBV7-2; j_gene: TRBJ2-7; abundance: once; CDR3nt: TGTGCCAGCAGCTCCCCCGTGGGTAGCGGGAGCTACGAGCAGTACTTC; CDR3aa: CASSSPVGSGSYEQYF
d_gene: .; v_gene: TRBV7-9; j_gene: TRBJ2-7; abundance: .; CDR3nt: TGTGCCAGCAGCTCCGGTCTGAGTGCCTACGAGCAGTACTTC; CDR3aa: CASSSGLSAYEQYF
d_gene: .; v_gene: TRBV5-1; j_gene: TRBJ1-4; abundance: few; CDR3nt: TGCGCCAGCAGCTTGGATCCGAGGAAGGCTCTATCGAATGAAAAACTGTTTTTT; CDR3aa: CASSLDPRKALSNEKLFF
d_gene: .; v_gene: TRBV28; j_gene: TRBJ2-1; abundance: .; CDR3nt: TGTGCCAGCAGTTTAGGGGGATTCCCCTACAATGAGCAGTTCTTC; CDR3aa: CASSLGGFPYNEQFF
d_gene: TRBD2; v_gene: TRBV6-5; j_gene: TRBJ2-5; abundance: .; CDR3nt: TGTGCCAGCAGTTACAGCGGGAGGGCCGGGGAGACCCAGTACTTC; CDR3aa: CASSYSGRAGETQYF
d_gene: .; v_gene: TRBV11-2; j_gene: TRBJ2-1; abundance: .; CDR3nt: TGTGCCAGCAGCTTAGACCAAAGCGGTGAGCAGTTCTTC; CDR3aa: CASSLDQSGEQFF
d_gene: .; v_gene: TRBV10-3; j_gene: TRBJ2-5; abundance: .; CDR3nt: TGTGCCATCAGTGCAACGCAAGAGACCCAGTACTTC; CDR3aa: CAISATQETQYF
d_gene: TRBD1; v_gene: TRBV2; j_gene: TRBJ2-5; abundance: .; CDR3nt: TGTGCCAGCAGGTCGACAGGGGAAGAGACCCAGTACTTC; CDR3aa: CASRSTGEETQYF
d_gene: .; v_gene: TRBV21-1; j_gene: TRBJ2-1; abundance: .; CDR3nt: TGTGCCAGCAGCAGCAGCAGCAATGAGCAGTTCTTC; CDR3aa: CASSSSSNEQFF
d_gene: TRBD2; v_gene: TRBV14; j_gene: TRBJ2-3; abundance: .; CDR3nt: TGTGCCAGCAGCCCGACACGTGGACTAGCGGGATCAGATACGCAGTATTTT; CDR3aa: CASSPTRGLAGSDTQYF
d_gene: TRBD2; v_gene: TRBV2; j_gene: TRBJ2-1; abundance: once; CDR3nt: TGTGCCAGCAGACCCCTAGCGGGAGGTAGGAATGAGCAGTTCTTC; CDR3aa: CASRPLAGGRNEQFF
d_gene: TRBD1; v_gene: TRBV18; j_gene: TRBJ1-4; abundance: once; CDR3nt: TGTGCCAGCCGACCGACCACAGGGGCTGGGGAAAAACTGTTTTTT; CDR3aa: CASRPTTGAGEKLFF
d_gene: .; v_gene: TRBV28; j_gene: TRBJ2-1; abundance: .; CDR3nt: TGTGCCAGCAGTTTAGCCTACGGACAGGGAATAGCGGGAGTGGGGAATGAGCAGTTCTTC; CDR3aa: CASSLAYGQGIAGVGNEQFF
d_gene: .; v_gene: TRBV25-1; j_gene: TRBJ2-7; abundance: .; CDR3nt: TGTGCCAGCATATTCCGGGCCCTAAAGGTTTACGAGCAGTACTTC; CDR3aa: CASIFRALKVYEQYF